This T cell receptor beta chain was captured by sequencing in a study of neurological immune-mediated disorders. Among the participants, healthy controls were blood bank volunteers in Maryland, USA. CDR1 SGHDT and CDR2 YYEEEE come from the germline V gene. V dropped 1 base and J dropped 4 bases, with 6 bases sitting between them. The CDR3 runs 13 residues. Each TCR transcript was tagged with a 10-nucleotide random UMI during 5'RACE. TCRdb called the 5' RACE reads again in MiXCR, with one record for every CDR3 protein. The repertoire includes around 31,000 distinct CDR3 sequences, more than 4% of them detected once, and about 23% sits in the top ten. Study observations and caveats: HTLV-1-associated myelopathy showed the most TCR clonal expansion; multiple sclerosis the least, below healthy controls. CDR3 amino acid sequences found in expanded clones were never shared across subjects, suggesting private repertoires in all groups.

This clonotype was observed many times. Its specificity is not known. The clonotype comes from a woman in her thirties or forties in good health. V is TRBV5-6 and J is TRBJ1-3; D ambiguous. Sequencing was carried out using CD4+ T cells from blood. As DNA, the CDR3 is TGTGCCAGCAGCTTGAAAAACGGAAACACCATATATTTT. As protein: CASSLKNGNTIYF.